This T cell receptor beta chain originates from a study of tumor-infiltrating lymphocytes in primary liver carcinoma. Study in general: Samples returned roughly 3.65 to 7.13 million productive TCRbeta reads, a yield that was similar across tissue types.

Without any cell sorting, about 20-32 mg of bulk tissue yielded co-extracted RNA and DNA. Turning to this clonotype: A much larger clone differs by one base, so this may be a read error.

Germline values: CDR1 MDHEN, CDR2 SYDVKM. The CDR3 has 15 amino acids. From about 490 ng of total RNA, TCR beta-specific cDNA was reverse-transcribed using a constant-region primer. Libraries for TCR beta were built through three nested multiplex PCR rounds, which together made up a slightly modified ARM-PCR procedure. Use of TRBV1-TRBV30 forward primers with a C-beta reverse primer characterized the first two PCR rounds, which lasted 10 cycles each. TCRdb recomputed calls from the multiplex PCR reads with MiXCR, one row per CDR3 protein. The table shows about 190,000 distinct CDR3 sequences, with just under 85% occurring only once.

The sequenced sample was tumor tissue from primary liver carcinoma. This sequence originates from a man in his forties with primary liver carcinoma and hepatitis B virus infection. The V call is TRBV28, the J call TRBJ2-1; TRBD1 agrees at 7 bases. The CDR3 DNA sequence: TGTACCAGCAGTTTGACAGGGAGCTCCTACAATGAGCAGTTCTTC. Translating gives CTSSLTGSSYNEQFF.